A single sample gave rise to the 10 T cell receptor beta chains below, sequenced in a study of shared clonotypes between healthy human individuals. The assay was immunoSEQ multiplex PCR, and TCRdb's table has in-frame clones only and misses some. The data show about 680,000 clones, less than 85% seen once. The material sequenced was memory CD4+ T cells sorted from blood. The subset denotes: CD45RA-negative fraction. All receptors come from a woman aged 25 to 39 in good health.

The chain joins TRBV14 to TRBJ1-3; D unclear. The V and J ends lost 4 bases and 4 bases respectively, with 14 bases between them. Looked up from germline, CDR1 is SGHDN and CDR2 is FVKESK. The CDR3 has 15 amino acids. The CDR3: CASSRLVGSGNTIYF. CDR3 DNA: TGTGCCAGCAGCCGCCTCGTTGGTTCCGGAAACACCATATATTTT.

The CDR3 DNA reads TGTGCCAGCAGTCAAACAGGGGGCAGCTCCTACGAGCAGTACTTC. It translates to CASSQTGGSSYEQYF. The chain carries TRBV4-2 and TRBJ2-7; 9 positions match TRBD1. The CDR3 contains 15 residues. Germline assignment: CDR1 LGHNA and CDR2 YNFKEQ. The junction had 6 bases not matched to a gene; V was cut back by 6 bases and J by 0 bases.

This clone was detected ten times or more. V and J are TRBV2 and TRBJ1-2, with a tentative D call TRBD1 (5 bases). V was shortened by 4 bases and J by 1 base, with 10 bases between the two germline ends. Germline V gene lookup returns CDR1 SNHLY and CDR2 FYNNEI. The CDR3 is made up of 14 amino acids. CDR3 DNA: TGTGCCAGCAGTGGACAGCTGATTAACTATGGCTACACCTTC. Its translation: CASSGQLINYGYTF. The entire variable domain, with the rest obtained from reference TRBV2 and TRBJ1-2, is as follows: EPEVTQTPSHQVTQMGQEVILRCVPISNHLYFYWYRQILGQKVEFLVSFYNNEISEKSEIFDDQFSVERPDGSNFTLKIRSTKLEDSAMYFCASSGQLINYGYTFGSGTRLTVV.

A few counts support this clone. This chain uses TRBV6-1 with TRBJ2-3; D is undetermined. Looked up from germline, CDR1 is MNHNS and CDR2 is SASEGT. The V gene lost 4 bases and the J gene lost 0 bases, with 11 bases spanning the gap. The CDR3 spans 15 residues. The CDR3 bases are TGTGCCAGCAGTGTACTTGATACTAGCACAGATACGCAGTATTTT. Amino acid sequence: CASSVLDTSTDTQYF.

The CDR3 sequence is CASSAQGDSNYGYTF. In nucleotides, the CDR3 is TGTGCCAGCAGCGCACAGGGAGATTCTAACTATGGCTACACCTTC. The chain links TRBV7-9 to TRBJ1-2; the D gene is possibly TRBD1 (6 bases). The germline V gene encodes CDR1 SEHNR and CDR2 FQNEAQ (reference sequence). The CDR3 contains 15 residues. V gave up 5 bases and J gave up 0 bases, with 13 bases separating them.

The CDR3 DNA reads TGTGCCAGCATTCCGGGCCACTCCCGGGGCACAGATACGCAGTATTTT. Encoded protein: CASIPGHSRGTDTQYF. The chain carries TRBV28 and TRBJ2-3, with no clear D. Germline loops: CDR1 MDHEN, CDR2 SYDVKM. This CDR3 region has 16 residues. The V and J ends lost 7 bases and 1 base respectively, with 18 bases between them.

The rearrangement links TRBV27 to TRBJ1-2; TRBD1 aligns across 8 bases. CDR1 MNHEY and CDR2 SMNVEV come from the germline V gene (reference sequence). The CDR3 runs to 14 residues. Trimming at V came to 3 bases and at J to 8 bases, leaving 8 bases not matched to a gene. The CDR3 DNA reads as TGTGCCAGCAGTTTGACAGGGGTTGTAGGAGGCTACACCTTC. Translation gives CASSLTGVVGGYTF.

CDR3 sequence reads: CAILDNQPQHF. The CDR3 coding sequence is TGCGCCATCCTAGACAATCAGCCCCAGCATTTT. The chain joins TRBV10-1 to TRBJ1-5; D gene ambiguous. With 10 bases removed from V and 3 bases from J, the gap between germline ends came to 7 bases. The length of the CDR3 is 11 residues. Germline V gene lookup returns CDR1 WNHNN and CDR2 SYGVQD (reference sequence).

CDR3 DNA sequence: TGTGCCAGCAGCTTGGTTCGGAACACAGATACGCAGTATTTT. Protein sequence: CASSLVRNTDTQYF. The chain recombines TRBV5-4 with TRBJ2-3; D uncertain. Germline assignment: CDR1 SGHNT and CDR2 YYREEE (reference sequence). V was pared by 0 bases and J by 2 bases, with 7 bases between. The CDR3 loop spans 14 amino acids.

Only one count was recorded for this clone. The chain links TRBV29-1 to TRBJ2-7, with 10 bases that match TRBD1. V lost 7 bases to trimming and J lost 3 bases; unmatched junction nucleotides: 9. There are 14 residues in the CDR3. Germline V CDR1 and CDR2: SQVTM, ANQGSEA. CDR3 sequence (DNA): TGCAGCGCTACCACTGACAGGGGGCTCTACGAGCAGTACTTC. Translation gives CSATTDRGLYEQYF.